Each of the 13 T cell receptor beta chains below was sequenced from the same sample in a study of a mutant IDH1 vaccine in newly diagnosed glioma. Time point indicated: week 47, end of study. What each vaccine dose contained was 300 ug of mutant IDH1 20-mer peptide, accompanied by topical imiquimod. Their antigens are not known. The table came from immunoSEQ multiplex PCR; TCRdb's copy has only in-frame clones and leaves some out. The data contain tens of thousands of clones, 75% to 90% of them seen just once; the ten biggest clones take up 3% to 4%. The sequences come from PBMCs, collected from a glioma patient whose treatment included an IDH1 peptide vaccine. Every receptor here comes from a woman in her forties or fifties with glioma.

The chain is built from TRBV14 and TRBJ1-2, with a possible D match to TRBD1 (6 bases). The CDR3 runs 14 residues. Germline V gene sequence: CDR1 SGHDN, CDR2 FVKESK. Trimming left V 4 bases short and J 8 bases short, with 17 bases between. The chain's CDR3 is CASSPVRGPGGYTF. The CDR3 coding sequence is TGTGCCAGCAGCCCAGTACGGGGGCCCGGGGGCTACACCTTC.

The rearrangement uses TRBV7-9 and TRBJ2-3, with D possibly TRBD1 on 6 matching bases. Trimming pared 3 bases from V and 6 bases from J, leaving 16 bases between. Per the germline V gene, CDR1 is SEHNR and CDR2 is FQNEAQ (reference sequence). The CDR3 extends over 15 amino acids. The DNA of the CDR3 is TGTGCCAGCAGCTTGATGACAGGTTCGTCGGATACGCAGTATTTT. Encoded protein: CASSLMTGSSDTQYF.

The chain carries TRBV6-1 and TRBJ1-6, with 7 bases matching TRBD1. The V segment lost 6 bases and the J segment 5 bases; nucleotides outside the gene matches: 1. The CDR3 covers 13 residues. Looked up from germline, CDR1 is MNHNS and CDR2 is SASEGT. In DNA, the CDR3 is TGTGCCAGCAGGGACAGGCATAATTCACCCCTCCACTTT. As protein: CASRDRHNSPLHF.

This chain uses TRBV6-1 with TRBJ1-5; D possibly corresponds to TRBD1 (6 bases). CDR1 and CDR2 from the germline V gene are MNHNS and SASEGT. The V gene lost 2 bases and the J gene lost 0 bases, with 11 bases spanning the gap. The CDR3 loop spans 16 amino acids. CDR3 bases: TGTGCCAGCAGTGAATGGCGGGGGCTTAGCAATCAGCCCCAGCATTTT. This translates into CASSEWRGLSNQPQHF.

The chain joins TRBV7-2 to TRBJ1-3; the D is unclear. The CDR3 totals 15 residues. Trimming shortened V by 2 bases and J by 4 bases, and 12 bases separated the two germline ends. Germline CDR1 is SGHTA and CDR2 is FQGNSA. The CDR3 coding sequence is TGTGCCAGCAGCTTACCGGTGATGGGGGGAAACACCATATATTTT. Protein product: CASSLPVMGGNTIYF.

This clone was counted a single time. This rearrangement joins TRBV4-3 to TRBJ2-5, with TRBD2 matching 7 bases. The CDR3 runs to 15 residues. Per the germline V gene, CDR1 is LGHNA and CDR2 is YSLEER. The junction had 2 bases not matched to a gene; V was cut back by 0 bases and J by 1 base. CDR3 sequence reads: CASSQEGGTQETQYF. Written as DNA, the CDR3 is TGCGCCAGCAGCCAAGAGGGGGGGACCCAAGAGACCCAGTACTTC.

A few counts support this clone. For the CDR3, the DNA is TGTGCCAGCAGTGAAACCCAGGGCACTGAAGCTTTCTTT. The encoded protein is CASSETQGTEAFF. The V gene is TRBV6-1, the J gene TRBJ1-1, with D possibly being TRBD1 (5 bases). The CDR3 has 13 residues. V lost 2 bases and J lost 4, with 8 bases in between. Germline CDR1 reads MNHNS; CDR2 reads SASEGT.

The J gene is TRBJ1-1, the V gene TRBV19; D uncertain. The CDR3 runs to 13 residues. Looked up from germline, CDR1 is LNHDA and CDR2 is SQIVND (reference sequence). Trimming left V 5 bases short and J 3 bases short, with 10 bases between. The CDR3 reads CASSPGLYTEAFF. The CDR3 coding sequence is TGTGCCAGTAGTCCCGGACTTTACACTGAAGCTTTCTTT.

The CDR3 region is CASSQEIRTGGYGYTF. The CDR3 DNA follows: TGCGCCAGCAGCCAAGAGATCCGGACAGGAGGCTATGGCTACACCTTC. The chain recombines TRBV4-1 with TRBJ1-2; 7 bases agree with TRBD1. V shed 0 bases and J 4 bases; nucleotides not matched to a gene: 8. The CDR3 contains 16 residues. Germline V gene lookup returns CDR1 MGHRA and CDR2 YSYEKL.

The chain employs TRBV4-3 and TRBJ1-5, with D hard to call. The V and J ends lost 0 bases and 4 bases respectively, with 7 bases between them. CDR1 LGHNA and CDR2 YSLEER come from the germline V gene. The CDR3 is 14 amino acids. In nucleotides, the CDR3 is TGCGCCAGCAGCCAAGATTGGTTGAATCAGCCCCAGCATTTT. It specifies CASSQDWLNQPQHF.

The V call is TRBV6-1, the J call TRBJ1-5, with D uncertain. Trimming pared 2 bases from V and 5 bases from J, leaving 4 bases between. This CDR3 region has 12 residues. Germline assignment: CDR1 MNHNS and CDR2 SASEGT. The CDR3 reads CASSELYQPQHF. The CDR3 DNA reads as TGTGCCAGCAGTGAACTATATCAGCCCCAGCATTTT.

Comment on this clone: An end of the junction differs from the germline gene, which may be a read error. The chain couples TRBV20-1 to TRBJ2-1, with 12 bases fitting TRBD1. The CDR3 runs to 11 residues. From germline, CDR1 is DFQATT and CDR2 SNEGSKA (reference sequence). The CDR3 sequence is CSARRGQGALF. In DNA, the CDR3 is TGCAGTGCTAGACGGGGACAGGGGGCACTCTTC.

The genes are TRBV18 and TRBJ1-1; the D gene is possibly TRBD1 (5 bases). The germline CDR1 and CDR2 sequences are KGHSH and LQKENI. V was pared by 2 bases and J by 2 bases, with 9 bases between. This CDR3 is built from 14 residues. This CDR3 reads CASSPGRGNTEAFF. Written as DNA, the CDR3 is TGTGCCAGCTCACCAGGGAGGGGCAACACTGAAGCTTTCTTT.